This TCR beta chain was captured in a study of spatial heterogeneity in lung cancer. MiXCR, run by TCRdb on the 5' RACE reads, gives a single entry per CDR3 protein. This repertoire shows just under 45,000 distinct CDR3 sequences, approximately 22% found once; its top ten account for about 7.2%. The germline V gene encodes CDR1 SGHNT and CDR2 YENEEA. CDR3 length equals 12 residues. V was pared by 8 bases and J by 3 bases, with 10 bases between. Specified time point: blood at routine non-recurrence follow-up after resection. The chain combines TRBV11-3 with TRBJ1-1; possible D gene TRBD1, 5 bases. This TCR was recovered from a female donor with early-stage non-small cell lung cancer. This sample comprised PBMCs, obtained at follow-up. The CDR3 region has the DNA TGTGCCAGCGGGCGAGGGGACACTGAAGCTTTCTTT. This encodes CASGRGDTEAFF.